A selection of T cell receptor beta chains follows, all from one sample in a study of control samples from healthy donors and cancer patients. TCRdb keeps only in-frame clones here, not all; method: immunoSEQ multiplex PCR. Among approximately 150,000 clones listed, roughly 94% were seen once. Input material: PBMCs. The receptors here all came from a man in his sixties with colorectal cancer. The CDR3 runs from the conserved cysteine through the conserved F or W. D genes are given only for firm matches. Clone sizes are given selectively: once, few, many, or a class where the clone is expanded.

j_call,d_call,clone_size,v_call,cdr3_nt,cdr3_aa
TRBJ1-2,NA,NA,TRBV7-2,TGTGCCAGCAGCGCCCAGGTGGGGGGAGGCTATGGCTACACCTTC,CASSAQVGGGYGYTF
TRBJ1-1,TRBD1,NA,TRBV19,TGTGCCAGTGCAGACAGGGAAGCTGAAGCTTTCTTT,CASADREAEAFF
TRBJ2-6,NA,NA,TRBV3-1/TRBV3-2,TGTGCCAGCAGCCATTTCGACGGACACTCTGGGGCCAACGTCCTGACTTTC,CASSHFDGHSGANVLTF
TRBJ1-1,NA,once,TRBV12-3/TRBV12-4,TGTGCCAGCAGTTTTGGAGGGGCGATAACTTTCTTT,CASSFGGAITFF
TRBJ1-1,NA,NA,TRBV5-3,TGTGCCAGAAGCTTGGAGTTCTGGCAGGGCTGCACTGAAGCTTTCTTT,CARSLEFWQGCTEAFF
TRBJ2-3,NA,NA,TRBV24-1,TGTGCCACCAGTGATGGTCGGGATACGCAGTATTTT,CATSDGRDTQYF
TRBJ2-1,NA,NA,TRBV24-1,TGTGCCACCAGTGATTTGGGGTGGAACAAAAATGAGCAGTTCTTC,CATSDLGWNKNEQFF
TRBJ2-2,NA,NA,TRBV19,TGTGCCAGTAGCCGGGACGGAGGTACCGGGGAGCTGTTTTTT,CASSRDGGTGELFF
TRBJ1-4,NA,NA,TRBV30,TGTGCCTGGAGAGGGCAGGGCGGGATTAATGAAAAACTGTTTTTT,CAWRGQGGINEKLFF
TRBJ1-1,NA,NA,TRBV6-2/TRBV6-3,TGTGCCAGCAGTTCTCGGGGGACTGAAGCTTTCTTT,CASSSRGTEAFF
TRBJ2-1,NA,NA,TRBV3-1/TRBV3-2,TGTGCCAGCAGCCAAGGGCGTGCATCCGAGCAGTTCTTC,CASSQGRASEQFF
TRBJ2-7,NA,NA,TRBV19,TGTGCCAGTAGGCCGTGGGACGGAACCTACGAGCAGTACTTC,CASRPWDGTYEQYF
TRBJ2-5,TRBD1,NA,TRBV19,TGTGCCAGTAACAGGGGGCGCGGGGAGACCCAGTACTTC,CASNRGRGETQYF
TRBJ1-4,NA,NA,TRBV24-1,TGTGCCACCAGAGACCGGGAGGATGGTGAAAAACTGTTTTTT,CATRDREDGEKLFF
TRBJ1-1,NA,NA,TRBV6-5,TGTGCCAGCACCCCGGGGGGGAGGACTGAAGCTTTCTTT,CASTPGGRTEAFF
TRBJ1-2,TRBD1,NA,TRBV9,TGTGCCAGCAGCCCCTCATTTCTGGGACAGGGAGGCTACACCTTC,CASSPSFLGQGGYTF
TRBJ2-3,TRBD2,NA,TRBV24-1,TGTGCCACCAGTGATTTGCTTGGGGGGACTAGCGGGGGTCGTGTAGATACGCAGTATTTT,CATSDLLGGTSGGRVDTQYF
TRBJ2-1,NA,NA,TRBV30,TGTGCCTGGAGTGTACCCGGCAGCTCCTACAATGAGCAGTTCTTC,CAWSVPGSSYNEQFF
TRBJ2-7,NA,NA,TRBV5-1,TGCGCCAGCAGCTTGGTTGGGGACTACGAGCAGTACTTC,CASSLVGDYEQYF
TRBJ2-3,TRBD2,NA,TRBV6-2/TRBV6-3,TGTGCCAGCAGTTACCCCCGACTAGCGGGCACAGATACGCAGTATTTT,CASSYPRLAGTDTQYF
TRBJ2-7,TRBD2,NA,TRBV28,TGTGCCAGCAGTCAAACCGGGACTAGCGGGGGCCGGTACGAGCAGTACTTC,CASSQTGTSGGRYEQYF
TRBJ1-6,NA,NA,TRBV6-1,TGTGCCAGCAGTGAACGAACGGTGGGCTTTATCGACTCCTATAATTCACCCCTCCACTTT,CASSERTVGFIDSYNSPLHF
TRBJ2-7,NA,NA,TRBV18,TGTGCCAGCTCACTTCCCCTGGGGGAGCAGTACTTC,CASSLPLGEQYF
TRBJ1-2,NA,NA,TRBV5-1,TGCGCCAGCAGCTCGGAAGTCCCCTATGGCTACACCTTC,CASSSEVPYGYTF
TRBJ2-5,NA,NA,TRBV4-3,TGCGCCAGCAGCCAGGGGCCGGGAAATCAAGAGACCCAGTACTTC,CASSQGPGNQETQYF
TRBJ1-1,NA,NA,TRBV6-5,TGTGCCAGCAGTCTAACGACAGCGAACACTGAAGCTTTCTTT,CASSLTTANTEAFF
TRBJ1-2,NA,NA,TRBV5-1,TGCGCCAGCTACGACCGGTACAGAAACTATGGCTACACCTTC,CASYDRYRNYGYTF
TRBJ2-1,NA,NA,TRBV5-1,TGCGCCAGCAGCTTAACCACCTCCTACAATGAGCAGTTCTTC,CASSLTTSYNEQFF
TRBJ2-7,NA,NA,TRBV7-9,TGTGCCAGCAGCCTTCAGACCTACGAGCAGTACTTC,CASSLQTYEQYF
TRBJ1-2,TRBD1,NA,TRBV7-9,TGTGCCAGCAGCCTCAACGCCGGGACAGAATCACACTATGGCTACACCTTC,CASSLNAGTESHYGYTF
TRBJ2-1,NA,NA,TRBV28,TGTGCCAGCAGCCCCGCGGAGGGCCCCCATGAGCAGTTCTTC,CASSPAEGPHEQFF